The next 19 T cell receptor beta chains were all read from a single sample in a study of shared T cell receptors in the human thymus. Sequencing used immunoSEQ multiplex PCR; TCRdb keeps in-frame clones, though not all of them. Of about 380,000 clones in the sample, 85% to 95% were seen once. Material for sequencing was thymocytes. These receptors were taken from a human donor.

The chain links TRBV27 to TRBJ2-2, with 12 nucleotides matching TRBD2. CDR1 is MNHEY, CDR2 SMNVEV, per germline (reference sequence). The length of the CDR3 is 18 residues. Unmatched junction bases numbered 10, after V lost 5 bases and J lost 3 bases. CDR3 protein: CASSTTSGGPWDTGELFF. CDR3 nucleotide sequence: TGTGCCAGCAGTACGACTAGCGGGGGCCCGTGGGACACCGGGGAGCTGTTTTTT.

This chain connects TRBV28 to TRBJ2-2; D call uncertain. The CDR3 spans 20 residues. The V end was cut by 3 bases, the J end by 7 bases, with 30 bases between. Per the germline V gene, CDR1 is MDHEN and CDR2 is SYDVKM. CDR3 coding DNA: TGTGCCAGCAGTTTCGACACCACATTCCCGAACGCCCCCTTTGGCGGGGAGCTGTTTTTT. Protein: CASSFDTTFPNAPFGGELFF.

The chain has TRBV10-2 and TRBJ1-1; D may be TRBD1 (6 bases). The CDR3 is 14 amino acids. V was clipped by 8 bases and J by 5 bases, with 18 bases between them. CDR1 and CDR2 (germline): WSHSY, SAAADI. The CDR3 spells CASCPHTGWTEAFF. As DNA, the CDR3 is TGCGCCAGCTGCCCTCATACAGGGTGGACTGAAGCTTTCTTT.

V gene TRBV28 combines with J gene TRBJ2-7; 7 bases are a match to TRBD2. This CDR3 has 16 amino acids. The V gene's germline CDR1 is MDHEN and CDR2 SYDVKM. The junction had 8 bases not matched to a gene; V was cut back by 3 bases and J by 0 bases. The CDR3 bases are TGTGCCAGCAGTTTTAGGGAGGGGTCCCCCTCCTACGAGCAGTACTTC. This gives the protein CASSFREGSPSYEQYF.

V and J are TRBV28 and TRBJ2-1; 9 bases line up with TRBD1. The CDR3 totals 15 residues. V lost 6 bases to trimming and J lost 5 bases; unmatched junction nucleotides: 8. Germline CDR1 is MDHEN and CDR2 is SYDVKM. The CDR3 sequence: CASRVQGARHNEQFF. CDR3 sequence (DNA): TGTGCCAGCAGGGTACAGGGGGCAAGGCACAATGAGCAGTTCTTC.

The rearrangement joins TRBV27 to TRBJ2-3; 9 nucleotides align to TRBD2. This CDR3 is built from 16 residues. V was pared by 3 bases and J by 4 bases, with 8 bases of the junction left unmatched. Germline CDR1 is MNHEY and CDR2 is SMNVEV (reference sequence). The CDR3 sequence: CASSLYASGTADTQYF. CDR3 nucleotides: TGTGCCAGCAGTTTGTACGCTAGCGGGACGGCAGATACGCAGTATTTT.

The J gene is TRBJ1-5, the V gene TRBV2; D gene unclear. V dropped 0 bases and J dropped 5 bases, with 8 bases sitting between them. Germline V gives CDR1 SNHLY, CDR2 FYNNEI. The CDR3 has 14 amino acids. CDR3 residues: CASSEAGGYQPQHF. CDR3 nucleotides: TGTGCCAGCAGTGAAGCGGGAGGCTATCAGCCCCAGCATTTT.

The V gene is TRBV7-3, the J gene TRBJ2-5, with TRBD2 matching 9 bases. V shed 0 bases, J shed 10 bases, and the junction held 6 bases outside the gene matches. The length of the CDR3 is 14 residues. Germline V gene data show CDR1 as SGHTA and CDR2 as FQGTGA. For the CDR3, the DNA is TGTGCCAGCAGCTTAACGGCTAGCGGGATATTCCAGTACTTC. Translated: CASSLTASGIFQYF.

This rearrangement joins TRBV19 to TRBJ2-1, with unresolved D. Germline CDR1 and CDR2: LNHDA and SQIVND (reference sequence). V lost 3 bases and J 7 bases, leaving 13 bases between the germline ends. The CDR3 consists of 14 residues. CDR3 residues: CASSISAPLNEQFF. The CDR3 DNA follows: TGTGCCAGTAGTATCTCGGCCCCATTGAATGAGCAGTTCTTC.

The V and J genes are TRBV29-1 and TRBJ1-1; D is ambiguous. The length of the CDR3 is 15 residues. Trimming cost V 0 bases and J 7 bases, with 18 bases left between them. Germline V gene lookup returns CDR1 SQVTM and CDR2 ANQGSEA. The CDR3 DNA follows: TGCAGCGTTGAAGAAGTCACGCCCCTGTACAATGAAGCTTTCTTT. This translates into CSVEEVTPLYNEAFF.

V and J are TRBV2 and TRBJ2-3; D is perhaps TRBD2 (6 bases). This CDR3 comprises 15 residues. V lost 4 bases and J 4 bases, leaving 15 bases between the germline ends. Germline CDR1 is SNHLY and CDR2 is FYNNEI. The CDR3 protein is CASSAGTHPPDTQYF. CDR3 nucleotide sequence: TGTGCCAGCAGTGCGGGGACTCACCCGCCAGATACGCAGTATTTT.

The CDR3 bases are TGTGCCATCACCGGACAGGGAAAGGCTGGGGCCAACGTCCTGACTTTC. Protein sequence: CAITGQGKAGANVLTF. The rearrangement joins TRBV10-3 to TRBJ2-6; 8 bases map to TRBD1. This CDR3 has 16 residues. The trim removed 7 bases at V and 2 bases at J, leaving 7 bases unmatched. Germline V gene lookup returns CDR1 ENHRY and CDR2 SYGVKD.

The chain employs TRBV5-6 and TRBJ2-7, with 9 bases that match TRBD2. The CDR3 covers 18 residues. The junction had 12 bases not matched to a gene; V was cut back by 0 bases and J by 2 bases. Germline V gene lookup returns CDR1 SGHDT and CDR2 YYEEEE. The CDR3 DNA follows: TGTGCCAGCAGCTTGGCCCCTAGCGGGAAGGTTGTCGCCTACGAGCAGTACTTC. Its protein product is CASSLAPSGKVVAYEQYF.

This clone was recorded only once. The chain recombines TRBV28 with TRBJ2-3; D is uncertain. The CDR3 is 14 amino acids. V was cut by 6 bases and J by 1 base, with 11 bases left in between. Germline loops: CDR1 MDHEN, CDR2 SYDVKM. CDR3 region: CASSAPGRTDTQYF. The CDR3 DNA sequence: TGTGCCAGCAGCGCCCCCGGACGCACAGATACGCAGTATTTT. The full variable domain, completed using reference TRBV28 and TRBJ2-3, is DVKVTQSSRYLVKRTGEKVFLECVQDMDHENMFWYRQDPGLGLRLIYFSYDVKMKEKGDIPEGYSVSREKKERFSLILESASTNQTSMYLCASSAPGRTDTQYFGPGTRLTVL.

V is TRBV5-1 and J is TRBJ2-7, with D possibly TRBD2 on 5 matching bases. The germline V gene encodes CDR1 SGHRS and CDR2 YFSETQ. Trimming pared 3 bases from V and 1 base from J, leaving 23 bases between. The CDR3 has 18 residues. The chain's CDR3 is CASSWSEAGHSSSYEQYF. The CDR3 DNA is TGCGCCAGCAGCTGGTCAGAGGCGGGCCATTCTTCTTCCTACGAGCAGTACTTC.

The chain combines TRBV4-3 with TRBJ1-2; D remains unclear. The CDR3 extends over 15 amino acids. Deletions cut 2 bases from V and 8 bases from J, with 18 bases between. Looked up from germline, CDR1 is LGHNA and CDR2 is YSLEER. The CDR3 here is CASSQFLLMPYGYTF. For the CDR3, the DNA is TGCGCCAGCAGCCAATTTTTACTGATGCCATACGGCTACACCTTC.

This sequence joins TRBV10-3 and TRBJ2-5; D gene unclear. Looked up from germline, CDR1 is ENHRY and CDR2 is SYGVKD. Trimming took off 3 bases at V and 3 bases at J, with 14 bases between the two ends. The CDR3 has 15 amino acids. The CDR3: CAISELESYEETQYF. The CDR3 DNA is TGTGCCATCAGTGAATTGGAGAGCTACGAAGAGACCCAGTACTTC.

This chain joins TRBV15 and TRBJ2-2; no definite D call. Germline assignment: CDR1 LNHNV and CDR2 YYDKDF (reference sequence). The CDR3 extends over 14 amino acids. Trimming removed 5 bases from V and 4 bases from J, with 11 bases in between. CDR3 sequence: CATSGRLFTGELFF. CDR3 bases: TGTGCCACCAGCGGCCGACTGTTCACCGGGGAGCTGTTTTTT.

The chain uses TRBV27 and TRBJ1-2; 11 positions match TRBD1. The V segment lost 5 bases and the J segment 4 bases; nucleotides outside the gene matches: 6. The CDR3 runs 15 residues. The germline V gene encodes CDR1 MNHEY and CDR2 SMNVEV (reference sequence). CDR3 in amino acids: CASSLRTGGAYGYTF. The DNA of the CDR3 is TGTGCCAGCAGTCTAAGGACAGGGGGCGCCTATGGCTACACCTTC.